Shown below are 10 T cell receptor beta chains from a single sample sequenced in a study of blood T cell repertoires in COVID-19. TCRdb's table, derived via immunoSEQ multiplex PCR, lists solely in-frame clones and lacks some. The sample records 140,000 to 150,000 clones, approximately 86% being singletons. Sequences were obtained from peripheral blood. These receptors were taken from a man in his 70s with acute or convalescent COVID-19.

Only a few counts were recorded for this clone. The V gene is TRBV10-3, the J gene TRBJ1-1; possible D gene TRBD1, 6 bases. CDR3 length: 14 amino acids. V lost 6 bases, J lost 1 base, and 12 bases lay in between. Germline CDR1 reads ENHRY; CDR2 reads SYGVKD. The CDR3 loop reads CAISPTGTNTEAFF. DNA for the CDR3: TGTGCCATCAGCCCGACAGGTACGAACACTGAAGCTTTCTTT.

The rearrangement joins TRBV4-2 to TRBJ2-1; 8 bases map to TRBD2. This CDR3 contains 15 residues. Trimming took 0 bases from V and 8 from J; bases not matched to a gene: 6. CDR1 is LGHNA and CDR2 is YNFKEQ in the germline V gene. As DNA, the CDR3 is TGTGCCAGCAGCCAAGAAACGGGAGGGCATCATGAGCAGTTCTTC. Translating gives CASSQETGGHHEQFF.

This clone was observed a single time. The rearrangement joins TRBV6-6 to TRBJ1-5, with D uncertain. V lost 6 bases and J 12 bases, leaving 12 bases between the germline ends. This CDR3 has 11 residues. The germline V gene has CDR1 MNHNY and CDR2 SVGAGI (reference sequence). CDR3 sequence (DNA): TGTGCCAGCAGCTCCCCCCCGGTCCAGCATTTT. Amino acid sequence: CASSSPPVQHF.

A note on this clone: Other nucleotide sequences in the sample specify the same CDR3. The V gene is TRBV27, the J gene TRBJ2-7; TRBD2 agrees at 8 bases. Germline CDR1 reads MNHEY; CDR2 reads SMNVEV (reference sequence). CDR3 length equals 12 residues. With 10 bases clipped from V and 7 bases from J, the junction kept 9 bases outside the gene matches. CDR3 bases: TGTGCCATCGGAACATCGGGGGGGGAGCAGTACTTC. Translated: CAIGTSGGEQYF.

The rearrangement uses TRBV5-1 and TRBJ2-7, with 9 nucleotides matching TRBD2. Germline V gene lookup returns CDR1 SGHRS and CDR2 YFSETQ. The CDR3 extends over 16 amino acids. Unmatched junction bases numbered 4, after V lost 0 bases and J lost 0 bases. The CDR3 region is CASSLGSGSISYEQYF. CDR3 bases: TGCGCCAGCAGCTTGGGTAGCGGGAGTATCTCCTACGAGCAGTACTTC.

CDR3 in amino acids: CASSAPGTESMNTEAFF. As DNA, the CDR3 is TGTGCCAGCAGCGCCCCTGGGACAGAGAGCATGAACACTGAAGCTTTCTTT. The rearrangement uses TRBV9 and TRBJ1-1; TRBD1 agrees at 7 bases. In germline, CDR1 is SGDLS, CDR2 YYNGEE. The CDR3 is made up of 17 amino acids. V lost 3 bases and J lost 0; bases outside the gene matches: 11.

The chain has TRBV5-1 and TRBJ2-5; TRBD2 agrees at 11 bases. The germline V gene encodes CDR1 SGHRS and CDR2 YFSETQ. CDR3 length: 15 amino acids. After removal of 3 bases from V and 5 bases from J, the junction contained 6 bases not matched to a gene. CDR3 sequence (DNA): TGCGCCAGCAGCTCCTTTTTAGCGGGAGGGGAGACCCAGTACTTC. Its translation: CASSSFLAGGETQYF.

The chain has TRBV9 and TRBJ2-7; a weak D match, TRBD1 (6 bases). This CDR3 has 12 residues. Germline CDR1 and CDR2: SGDLS and YYNGEE. Trimming left V 3 bases short and J 6 bases short, with 10 bases between. The CDR3 DNA is TGTGCCAGCAGCGCGCAGGGGTCCGAGCAGTACTTC. Its protein product is CASSAQGSEQYF.

The V and J genes are TRBV19 and TRBJ1-5, with TRBD1 matching 7 bases. This CDR3 region has 16 residues. From germline, CDR1 is LNHDA and CDR2 SQIVND (reference sequence). V shed 5 bases and J 0 bases; nucleotides not matched to a gene: 7. CDR3 nucleotide sequence: TGTGCCAGTAGTGGAGGGACAGACCCTAGCAATCAGCCCCAGCATTTT. It encodes CASSGGTDPSNQPQHF. Drawing the rest from reference TRBV19 and TRBJ1-5, the complete variable domain is DGGITQSPKYLFRKEGQNVTLSCEQNLNHDAMYWYRQDPGQGLRLIYYSQIVNDFQKGDIAEGYSVSREKKESFPLTVTSAQKNPTAFYLCASSGGTDPSNQPQHFGDGTRLSIL.

The genes are TRBV5-5 and TRBJ2-1, with a weak D call TRBD2 (5 bases). Trimming shortened V by 0 bases and J by 1 base, and 8 bases separated the two germline ends. Per germline, CDR1 SGHKS and CDR2 YYEKEE (reference sequence). This CDR3 has 15 amino acids. This chain's CDR3 is CASSLGAGSYNEQFF. In nucleotides, the CDR3 is TGTGCCAGCAGCTTGGGCGCGGGTTCCTACAATGAGCAGTTCTTC. Full variable domain (missing parts from reference TRBV5-5 and TRBJ2-1): DAGVTQSPTHLIKTRGQQVTLRCSPISGHKSVSWYQQVLGQGPQFIFQYYEKEERGRGNFPDRFSARQFPNYSSELNVNALLLGDSALYLCASSLGAGSYNEQFFGPGTRLTVL.